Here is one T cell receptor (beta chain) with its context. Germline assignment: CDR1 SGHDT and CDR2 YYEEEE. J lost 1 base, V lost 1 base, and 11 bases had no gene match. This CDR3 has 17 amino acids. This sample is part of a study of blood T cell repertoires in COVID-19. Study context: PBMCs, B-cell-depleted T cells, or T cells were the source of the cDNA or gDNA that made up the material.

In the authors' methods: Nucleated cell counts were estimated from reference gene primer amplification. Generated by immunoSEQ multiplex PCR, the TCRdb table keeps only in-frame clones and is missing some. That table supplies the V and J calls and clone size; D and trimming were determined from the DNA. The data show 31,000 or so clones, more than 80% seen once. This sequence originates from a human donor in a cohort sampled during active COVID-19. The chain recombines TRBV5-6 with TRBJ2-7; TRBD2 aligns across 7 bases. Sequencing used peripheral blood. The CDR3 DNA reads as TGTGCCAGCAGCTTGATCCTCGGGGGGAGACGTTCCTACGAGCAGTACTTC. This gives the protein CASSLILGGRRSYEQYF.